This record covers a single T cell receptor beta chain. This sample is part of a study of blood T cell repertoires in COVID-19. Study-level information: The study drew acute and convalescent COVID-19 samples from the United States, Italy and Spain. In each case, the material was cDNA or gDNA derived from T cells, B-cell-depleted T cells, or PBMCs.

Under the authors' procedure: Scientists estimated how many nucleated cells there were by amplifying reference gene primers. The protocol was immunoSEQ multiplex PCR, while the TCRdb copy is restricted to in-frame clones and leaves out a portion. For V, J and clone size, that table is used; D and trimming come from the DNA. The data show over 85,000 clones, approximately 86% seen once. V lost 0 bases and J lost 2; bases outside the gene matches: 2. CDR3 size: 15 residues. Germline V gene lookup returns CDR1 SGHRS and CDR2 YFSETQ. The chain recombines TRBV5-1 with TRBJ1-5, with 7 bases matching TRBD1. The specimen was peripheral blood. This clonotype originated in a woman in her seventies with acute or convalescent COVID-19. The CDR3 sequence: CASSLAGQGNQPQHF. CDR3 coding DNA: TGCGCCAGCAGCTTGGCTGGACAGGGCAATCAGCCCCAGCATTTT.